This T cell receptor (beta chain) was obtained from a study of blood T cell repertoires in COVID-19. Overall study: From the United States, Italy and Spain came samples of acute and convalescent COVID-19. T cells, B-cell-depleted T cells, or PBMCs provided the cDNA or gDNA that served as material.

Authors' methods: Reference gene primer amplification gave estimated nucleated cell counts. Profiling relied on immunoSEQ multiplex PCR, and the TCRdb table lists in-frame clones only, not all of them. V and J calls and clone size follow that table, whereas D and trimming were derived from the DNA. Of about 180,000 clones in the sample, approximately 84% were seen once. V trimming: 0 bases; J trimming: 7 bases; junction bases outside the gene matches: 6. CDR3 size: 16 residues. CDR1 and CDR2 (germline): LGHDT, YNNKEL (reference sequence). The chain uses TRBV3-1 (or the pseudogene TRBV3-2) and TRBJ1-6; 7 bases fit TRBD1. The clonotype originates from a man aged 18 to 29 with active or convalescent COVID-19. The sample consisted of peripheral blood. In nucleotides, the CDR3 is TGTGCCAGCAGCCAAGATCAGGGGACAGTGAATTCACCCCTCCACTTT. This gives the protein CASSQDQGTVNSPLHF.